The 17 T cell receptor beta chains below come from one sample, sequenced in a study of blood T cell repertoires in COVID-19. The protocol was immunoSEQ multiplex PCR, while the TCRdb copy is restricted to in-frame clones and leaves out a portion. The sample lists some 200,000 clones; around 87% were seen once. Specimen: PBMCs or T cells enriched from blood (not recorded which). Receptors were obtained from a man under 40 in a cohort exposed to, infected with or recovered from COVID-19 (not recorded which).

The gene calls are TRBV11-3 and TRBJ2-1, with TRBD2 identical over 10 bases. V shed 3 bases and J 8 bases; nucleotides not matched to a gene: 10. This CDR3 has 16 amino acids. Germline V lookup: CDR1 SGHNT, CDR2 YENEEA. The CDR3 region is CASSFGIAGGGDEQFF. CDR3 DNA sequence: TGTGCCAGCAGCTTTGGAATAGCGGGAGGCGGGGATGAGCAGTTCTTC.

The chain couples TRBV19 to TRBJ1-1; D is uncertain. The length of the CDR3 is 15 residues. V was shortened by 5 bases and J by 0 bases, with 13 bases between the two germline ends. Germline CDR1 is LNHDA and CDR2 is SQIVND (reference sequence). This CDR3 reads CASSAEGVVNTEAFF. The DNA for the CDR3 is TGTGCCAGTAGTGCCGAGGGCGTAGTGAACACTGAAGCTTTCTTT.

The chain recombines TRBV10-3 with TRBJ2-1; possibly TRBD2 for D (5 bases). CDR1 is ENHRY and CDR2 is SYGVKD in the germline V gene. This CDR3 is built from 13 residues. V dropped 8 bases and J dropped 0 bases, with 8 bases sitting between them. CDR3 amino acids: CAIGSPSYNEQFF. CDR3 DNA: TGTGCCATCGGGAGTCCCTCCTACAATGAGCAGTTCTTC.

The gene calls are TRBV3-1 (or the pseudogene TRBV3-2) and TRBJ1-2; D not certain. In germline, CDR1 is LGHDT, CDR2 YNNKEL (reference sequence). The CDR3 has 13 residues. V was clipped by 1 base and J by 8 bases, with 11 bases between them. The CDR3: CASSQGGYMGYTF. CDR3 DNA: TGTGCCAGCAGCCAAGGAGGGTACATGGGCTACACCTTC.

The chain carries TRBV18 and TRBJ1-3; D is unresolved. V was shortened by 6 bases and J by 2 bases, with 14 bases between the two germline ends. The germline CDR1 and CDR2 sequences are KGHSH and LQKENI. CDR3 length equals 15 residues. Written as DNA, the CDR3 is TGTGCCAGCTCGTCCCGAACGGGGACTGGAAACACCATATATTTT. Translation: CASSSRTGTGNTIYF.

The chain links TRBV4-3 to TRBJ1-3; D may be TRBD1 (6 bases). Germline V lookup: CDR1 LGHNA, CDR2 YSLEER. The CDR3 loop spans 14 amino acids. Trimming removed 4 bases at V and 4 bases at J, with 11 bases between. The CDR3 DNA sequence: TGCGCCAGCAGCCTGGGACAAGGGGGAAACACCATATATTTT. Translation: CASSLGQGGNTIYF.

The rearrangement joins TRBV6-5 to TRBJ2-2, with D hard to call. Germline lookup yields CDR1 MNHEY and CDR2 SVGAGI. This CDR3 comprises 14 residues. Trimming took 5 bases from V and 1 from J, leaving 8 bases between them. The CDR3 here is CASSLRGNTGELFF. As DNA, the CDR3 is TGTGCCAGCAGTCTAAGAGGGAACACCGGGGAGCTGTTTTTT.

This rearrangement joins TRBV6-6 to TRBJ1-5, with D possibly being TRBD1 (5 bases). CDR1 MNHNY and CDR2 SVGAGI come from the germline V gene (reference sequence). CDR3 length: 15 residues. Deletions cut 5 bases from V and 0 bases from J, with 11 bases between. CDR3 in DNA: TGTGCCAGCAGTCGAGACAGCTATAGCAATCAGCCCCAGCATTTT. Translated: CASSRDSYSNQPQHF.

This clone was found a few times. The rearrangement joins TRBV19 to TRBJ1-5; 7 bases match TRBD1. The CDR3 totals 13 residues. The germline CDR1 and CDR2 sequences are LNHDA and SQIVND (reference sequence). J gave up 4 bases and V 7 bases, and 4 bases lay outside the gene matches. The chain's CDR3 is CASNDRENQPQHF. The CDR3, as DNA: TGTGCCAGTAACGACAGGGAAAATCAGCCCCAGCATTTT.

V and J are TRBV9 and TRBJ1-2; D is possibly TRBD1 (6 bases). The germline gives CDR1 SGDLS, CDR2 YYNGEE. CDR3 length: 15 residues. V shed 2 bases and J shed 8 bases, with 19 bases lying between them. DNA of the CDR3: TGTGCCAGCAGCGTCGCCGGGACATCGAGGTGGGGCTACACCTTC. Encoded protein: CASSVAGTSRWGYTF.

This rearrangement joins TRBV5-1 to TRBJ2-7; D call uncertain. The ends were cut back, 0 bases at V and 2 bases at J, with 9 bases in the middle. Germline V gives CDR1 SGHRS, CDR2 YFSETQ. CDR3 length equals 14 residues. CDR3 DNA sequence: TGCGCCAGCAGCTTGGTCCAGACTCCCTACGAGCAGTACTTC. Residues: CASSLVQTPYEQYF.

This sequence joins TRBV28 and TRBJ1-5; D perhaps matches TRBD1 (5 bases). CDR3 size: 15 residues. CDR1 MDHEN and CDR2 SYDVKM come from the germline V gene. The V and J ends lost 6 bases and 4 bases respectively, with 16 bases between them. CDR3 in DNA: TGTGCCAGCAGCCCTAGGTGGGGGGGTAATCAGCCCCAGCATTTT. Amino acid sequence: CASSPRWGGNQPQHF.

The J gene is TRBJ2-3, the V gene TRBV3-1 (or the pseudogene TRBV3-2), with a weak D call TRBD1 (5 bases). This CDR3 region has 13 residues. Germline loops: CDR1 LGHDT, CDR2 YNNKEL (reference sequence). V was cut by 4 bases and J by 10 bases, with 15 bases left in between. The CDR3 DNA sequence: TGTGCCAGCAGCCGAGATAGGGGAATGGCGCAGTATTTT. Translating it yields CASSRDRGMAQYF.

The chain has TRBV7-8 and TRBJ2-3; 7 nucleotides line up with TRBD1. The CDR3 has 16 residues. V was pared by 4 bases and J by 6 bases, with 13 bases of the junction left unmatched. Germline loops: CDR1 SGHVS, CDR2 FQNEAQ. CDR3 sequence: CASSSYNRGSMDTQYF. CDR3 nucleotides: TGTGCCAGCAGCTCTTATAACAGGGGTTCAATGGATACGCAGTATTTT.

The genes are TRBV5-5 and TRBJ1-5; 9 nucleotides align to TRBD1. The CDR3 totals 17 residues. Germline assignment: CDR1 SGHKS and CDR2 YYEKEE (reference sequence). With 2 bases clipped from V and 1 base from J, the junction kept 7 bases outside the gene matches. CDR3 sequence: CASSFGTGTGSNQPQHF. In DNA, the CDR3 is TGTGCCAGCAGCTTTGGGACGGGGACAGGGAGCAATCAGCCCCAGCATTTT.

This clone appeared many times. The chain is built from TRBV9 and TRBJ1-5, with D unclear. The CDR3 contains 14 residues. Germline loops: CDR1 SGDLS, CDR2 YYNGEE. V shed 4 bases and J shed 6 bases, with 14 bases lying between them. The CDR3 nucleotides are TGTGCCAGCAGCCCTACAGTAAAGGTTCAGCCCCAGCATTTT. Residues: CASSPTVKVQPQHF.

The chain uses TRBV6-4 and TRBJ2-7; D may be TRBD2 (6 bases). CDR3 length: 13 residues. Trimming stripped 9 bases from V and 2 bases from J, with 14 bases between. The germline CDR1 and CDR2 sequences are MRHNA and SNTAGT. The CDR3 sequence is CASPASAAYEQYF. The CDR3 nucleotides read TGTGCCAGTCCTGCTAGCGCTGCCTACGAGCAGTACTTC.